This T cell receptor beta chain was identified during a study of early T cells in non-severe SARS-CoV-2 infection. At the level of the study: Whole-blood bulk RNA, unsorted, was sequenced, and chains were unpaired.

V shed 6 bases and J shed 4 bases, with 20 bases lying between them. The CDR3 has 16 residues. Germline CDR1 reads WSHSY; CDR2 reads SAAADI. Study-level results: A preference for anti-spike CD8 responses marked VDJdb matching, which missed private and CD4 specificities.

Attached unique molecular identifiers marked individual cDNA molecules. In TCRdb, the 5' RACE reads were re-called with MiXCR into one record per CDR3 protein. Among roughly 81,000 distinct CDR3 sequences listed, 6% to 7% were seen once. This clonotype was recorded at least ten times. Its matching antigen is unknown. This chain joins TRBV10-2 and TRBJ2-3; possibly TRBD2 for D (6 bases). The sequenced material came from whole blood. This receptor was taken from an adult who was a healthcare worker with PCR-confirmed SARS-CoV-2 infection or an uninfected control (not recorded which). DNA of the CDR3: TGCGCCAGCAGATCCGGGACTCCGCGCAGGGCAGATACGCAGTATTTT. This gives the protein CASRSGTPRRADTQYF.